The rows below give T cell receptor beta chains drawn from one sample of a study of T cells after yellow fever vaccination. MiXCR, applied by TCRdb to the 5' RACE reads, yields one record per CDR3 protein. The sample holds a few hundred thousand distinct CDR3 sequences, about 6.6% seen once. The source material was PBMCs, sampled around 45 days after the first yellow fever vaccination. The receptors come from a man younger than 35 who received the YFV17D yellow fever vaccine. The CDR3 runs from the conserved cysteine through the conserved F or W. A D gene is named only where the DNA matches it firmly. Only part of the rows carry a size: once, few, many, or a class if the clone is expanded.

. | TRBJ1-2 | TRBV5-4 | few | TGTGCCAGCAGCTCGGGGGGGGCCCCTAACTATGGCTACACCTTC | CASSSGGAPNYGYTF
. | TRBJ1-4 | TRBV7-9 | . | TGTGCCAGCAGCTTACAGGTGGCTAATGAAAAACTGTTTTTT | CASSLQVANEKLFF
TRBD2 | TRBJ2-1 | TRBV9 | few | TGTGCCAGCAGCGTAGTCCCTAGCGGGGACAATGAGCAGTTCTTC | CASSVVPSGDNEQFF
. | TRBJ1-5 | TRBV27 | . | TGTGCCAGCAGTTCCGGGGTGGTTCAGCCCCAGCATTTT | CASSSGVVQPQHF
. | TRBJ1-1 | TRBV29-1 | many | TGCAGCTACTGCGAGGGGAACACTGAAGCTTTCTTT | CSYCEGNTEAFF
. | TRBJ2-6 | TRBV5-5 | . | TGTGCCAGCAGCTGGGCCTTGGTGCTCTCTGGGGCCAACGTCCTGACTTTC | CASSWALVLSGANVLTF
TRBD2 | TRBJ2-2 | TRBV11-2 | few | TGTGCCAGCAGCTTAAGCTACCGGGCCCGCGGGGGAGACACCGGGGAGCTGTTTTTT | CASSLSYRARGGDTGELFF
TRBD2 | TRBJ2-7 | TRBV27 | few | TGTGCCAGCAGCCCGTATAGCGGGGGTGGGAGAATCCCCTACGAGCAGTACTTC | CASSPYSGGGRIPYEQYF
TRBD1 | TRBJ1-2 | TRBV14 | few | TGTGCCAGCAGCTCCGGGACAGGGACCGCTAACTATGGCTACACCTTC | CASSSGTGTANYGYTF
TRBD1 | TRBJ1-2 | TRBV20-1 | . | TGCAGTGCTACCAACTCCGGGACAGGCCTCTATGGCTACACCTTC | CSATNSGTGLYGYTF